The rows below give T cell receptor beta chains drawn from one sample of a study of blood T cell repertoires in COVID-19. Assay used: immunoSEQ multiplex PCR; TCRdb lists only in-frame clones, some missing. Of under 250,000 clones listed, over 75% are singletons. Material for sequencing was peripheral blood. The receptors were sampled from a woman in her 40s with acute or convalescent COVID-19. CDR3s leave out the opening cysteine and the closing phenylalanine or tryptophan. Each record gives: CDR3 protein, J gene, CDR3 length, V gene.

cdr3_aa: ASSQRISRTDTQY
j_call: TRBJ2-3
cdr3_length: 13
v_call: TRBV4-1

cdr3_aa: ASNTDGNTDTQY
j_call: TRBJ2-3
cdr3_length: 12
v_call: TRBV5-1

cdr3_aa: ASSLGGGDIQY
j_call: TRBJ2-4
cdr3_length: 11
v_call: TRBV5-8

cdr3_aa: ASKTASMNTEAF
j_call: TRBJ1-1
cdr3_length: 12
v_call: TRBV6-5

cdr3_aa: ASSLDPRGANTEAF
j_call: TRBJ1-1
cdr3_length: 14
v_call: TRBV5-1

cdr3_aa: ASSLGGRAGSYNEQF
j_call: TRBJ2-1
cdr3_length: 15
v_call: TRBV11-3

cdr3_aa: ARERSTGANVLT
j_call: TRBJ2-6
cdr3_length: 12
v_call: TRBV2

cdr3_aa: ASSEIQGVGYGYT
j_call: TRBJ1-2
cdr3_length: 13
v_call: TRBV6-5

cdr3_aa: ASSELRRNTGELF
j_call: TRBJ2-2
cdr3_length: 13
v_call: TRBV6-1

cdr3_aa: ASSSSGQGANEQF
j_call: TRBJ2-1
cdr3_length: 13
v_call: TRBV5-1

cdr3_aa: ASSFMGTSGGYEQF
j_call: TRBJ2-1
cdr3_length: 14
v_call: TRBV6-5

cdr3_aa: ASSFLPGQGPNEWQF
j_call: TRBJ2-1
cdr3_length: 15
v_call: TRBV11-2

cdr3_aa: SVVFGGQGNQPQH
j_call: TRBJ1-5
cdr3_length: 13
v_call: TRBV29-1

cdr3_aa: ASSRTGGRQPQH
j_call: TRBJ1-5
cdr3_length: 12
v_call: TRBV6-5

cdr3_aa: ASSLGGDRDMNTEAF
j_call: TRBJ1-1
cdr3_length: 15
v_call: TRBV7-3

cdr3_aa: ASSPGQPTNEKLF
j_call: TRBJ1-4
cdr3_length: 13
v_call: TRBV19

cdr3_aa: ATSASGGSTEAF
j_call: TRBJ1-1
cdr3_length: 12
v_call: TRBV24-1

cdr3_aa: ASSPSGGARGYT
j_call: TRBJ1-2
cdr3_length: 12
v_call: TRBV3-1/TRBV3-2

cdr3_aa: ASSTGQGGISNQPQH
j_call: TRBJ1-5
cdr3_length: 15
v_call: TRBV19

cdr3_aa: ASSSDRANTEAF
j_call: TRBJ1-1
cdr3_length: 12
v_call: TRBV7-2

cdr3_aa: ASSQLQGTAQH
j_call: TRBJ1-5
cdr3_length: 11
v_call: TRBV4-1

cdr3_aa: ASSDFLAGGVTGELF
j_call: TRBJ2-2
cdr3_length: 15
v_call: TRBV6-4

cdr3_aa: ASSFPGSTEAF
j_call: TRBJ1-1
cdr3_length: 11
v_call: TRBV12-3/TRBV12-4

cdr3_aa: ASSFPGQGSPLH
j_call: TRBJ1-6
cdr3_length: 12
v_call: TRBV6-6

cdr3_aa: SARYSEAF
j_call: TRBJ1-1
cdr3_length: 8
v_call: TRBV20-1

cdr3_aa: ASSRTRSGSSVTRNTIY
j_call: TRBJ1-3
cdr3_length: 17
v_call: TRBV3-1/TRBV3-2